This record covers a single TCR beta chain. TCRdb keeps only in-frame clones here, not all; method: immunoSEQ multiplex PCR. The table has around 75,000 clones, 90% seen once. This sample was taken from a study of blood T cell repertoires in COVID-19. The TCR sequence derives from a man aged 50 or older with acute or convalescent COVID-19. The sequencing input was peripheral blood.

CDR3 bases: TGTGCCTGGGCGGACAGATCCTTTATGAACACTGAAGCTTTCTTT. It is translated as CAWADRSFMNTEAFF. The genes are TRBV30 and TRBJ1-1; a weak D match, TRBD1 (6 bases). Germline V lookup: CDR1 GTSNPN, CDR2 SVGIG (reference sequence). The CDR3 has 15 amino acids. V lost 5 bases, J lost 0 bases, and 16 bases lay in between.